The subject of this entry is one TCR beta chain. CDR3 length: 12 residues. Looked up from germline, CDR1 is MNHEY and CDR2 is SVGAGI. Trimming shortened V by 10 bases and J by 2 bases, and 12 bases separated the two germline ends. The source of the sample is a study of blood T cell repertoires in COVID-19. About the research overall: Donors in the United States, Italy and Spain gave samples during acute or convalescent COVID-19. From T cells, B-cell-depleted T cells, or PBMCs came the material, which was cDNA or gDNA.

Per the authors' pipeline: Reference gene primer amplification gave nucleated cell count estimates. Measured with immunoSEQ multiplex PCR; TCRdb has only the in-frame clones, and not every one. D and trimming were read from the DNA, whereas the V and J calls and clone size are those reported in that table. The table lists 150,000 or so clones, 75% to 90% of them singletons. This receptor was identified in a man in his 60s with active or convalescent COVID-19. The V gene is TRBV6-5, the J gene TRBJ2-7, with D perhaps TRBD1 (7 bases). The sequenced material came from peripheral blood. DNA of the CDR3: TGTGCCACGCAGGGGGGACCCTACGAGCAGTACTTC. This translates into CATQGGPYEQYF.